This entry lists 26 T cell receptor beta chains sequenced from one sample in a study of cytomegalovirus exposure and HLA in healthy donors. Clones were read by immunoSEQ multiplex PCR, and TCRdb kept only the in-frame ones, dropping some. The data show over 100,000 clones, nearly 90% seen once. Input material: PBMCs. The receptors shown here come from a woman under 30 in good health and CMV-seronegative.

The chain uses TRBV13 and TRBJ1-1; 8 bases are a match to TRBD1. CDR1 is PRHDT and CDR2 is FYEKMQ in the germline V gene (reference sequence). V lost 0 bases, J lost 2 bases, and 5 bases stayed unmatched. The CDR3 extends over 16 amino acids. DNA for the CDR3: TGTGCCAGCAGCTTAGGAAACGCAGGGGGCAACACTGAAGCTTTCTTT. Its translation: CASSLGNAGGNTEAFF.

CDR3 in DNA: TGTGCCAGCAGTGACGTGCCTAGCGGGGTCAATGAGCAGTTCTTC. Amino acid sequence: CASSDVPSGVNEQFF. The V and J genes are TRBV6-4 and TRBJ2-1; the match to TRBD2 covers 9 bases. The J segment lost 6 bases and the V segment lost 2 bases, leaving 5 bases of the junction unmatched. CDR1 is MRHNA, CDR2 SNTAGT, per germline. The CDR3 has 15 amino acids.

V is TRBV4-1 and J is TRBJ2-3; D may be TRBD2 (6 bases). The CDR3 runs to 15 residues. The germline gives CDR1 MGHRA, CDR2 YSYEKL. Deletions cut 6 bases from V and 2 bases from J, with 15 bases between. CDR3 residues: CASRWGEANTDTQYF. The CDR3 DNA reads TGCGCCAGCAGATGGGGGGAGGCAAACACAGATACGCAGTATTTT.

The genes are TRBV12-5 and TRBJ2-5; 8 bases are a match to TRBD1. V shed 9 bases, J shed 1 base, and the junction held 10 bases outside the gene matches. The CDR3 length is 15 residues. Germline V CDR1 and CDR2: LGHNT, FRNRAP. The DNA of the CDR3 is TGTGCTAGCCAAGAAGCGACAGGGGCCCAAGAGACCCAGTACTTC. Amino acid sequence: CASQEATGAQETQYF.

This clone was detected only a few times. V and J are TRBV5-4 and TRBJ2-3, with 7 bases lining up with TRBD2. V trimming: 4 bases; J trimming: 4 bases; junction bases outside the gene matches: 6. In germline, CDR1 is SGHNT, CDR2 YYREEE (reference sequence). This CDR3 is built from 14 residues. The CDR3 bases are TGTGCCAGCAGCCCTGGACTAGAACCAGATACGCAGTATTTT. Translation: CASSPGLEPDTQYF. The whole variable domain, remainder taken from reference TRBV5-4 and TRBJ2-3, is ETGVTQSPTHLIKTRGQQVTLRCSSQSGHNTVSWYQQALGQGPQFIFQYYREEENGRGNFPPRFSGLQFPNYSSELNVNALELDDSALYLCASSPGLEPDTQYFGPGTRLTVL.

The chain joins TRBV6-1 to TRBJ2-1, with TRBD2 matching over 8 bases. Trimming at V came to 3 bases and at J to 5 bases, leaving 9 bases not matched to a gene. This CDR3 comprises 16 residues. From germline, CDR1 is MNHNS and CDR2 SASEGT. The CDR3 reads CASSDGPGRGDNEQFF. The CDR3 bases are TGTGCCAGCAGTGACGGCCCCGGGCGGGGGGACAATGAGCAGTTCTTC.

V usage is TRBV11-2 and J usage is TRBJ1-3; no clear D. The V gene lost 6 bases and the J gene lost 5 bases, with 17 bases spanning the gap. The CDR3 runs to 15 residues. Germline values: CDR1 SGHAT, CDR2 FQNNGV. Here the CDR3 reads CASRSAGQARNTIYF. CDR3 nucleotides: TGTGCCAGCAGGTCCGCTGGTCAAGCCAGAAACACCATATATTTT. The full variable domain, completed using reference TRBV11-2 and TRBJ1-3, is EAGVAQSPRYKIIEKRQSVAFWCNPISGHATLYWYQQILGQGPKLLIQFQNNGVVDDSQLPKDRFSAERLKGVDSTLKIQPAKLEDSAVYLCASRSAGQARNTIYFGEGSWLTVV.

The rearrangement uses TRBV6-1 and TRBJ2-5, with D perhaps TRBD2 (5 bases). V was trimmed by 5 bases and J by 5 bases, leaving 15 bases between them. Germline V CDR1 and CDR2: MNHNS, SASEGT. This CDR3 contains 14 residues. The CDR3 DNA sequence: TGTGCCAGCAGTTCCCCCCCGGGGTTGGAGACCCAGTACTTC. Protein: CASSSPPGLETQYF.

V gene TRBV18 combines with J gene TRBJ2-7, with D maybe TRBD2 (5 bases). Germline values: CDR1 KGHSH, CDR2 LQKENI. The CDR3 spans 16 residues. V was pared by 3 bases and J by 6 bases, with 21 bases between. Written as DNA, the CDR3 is TGTGCCAGCTCACCTGTCTCCCTCGGGATAAGGTTCGAGCAGTACTTC. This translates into CASSPVSLGIRFEQYF.

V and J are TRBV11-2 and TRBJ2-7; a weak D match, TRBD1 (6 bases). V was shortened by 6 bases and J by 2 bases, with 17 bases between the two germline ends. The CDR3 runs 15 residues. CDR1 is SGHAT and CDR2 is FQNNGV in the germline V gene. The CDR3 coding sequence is TGTGCCAGCAGGAGCCGGGACAAACGGACCTACGAGCAGTACTTC. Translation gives CASRSRDKRTYEQYF. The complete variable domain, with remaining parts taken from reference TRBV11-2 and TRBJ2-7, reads EAGVAQSPRYKIIEKRQSVAFWCNPISGHATLYWYQQILGQGPKLLIQFQNNGVVDDSQLPKDRFSAERLKGVDSTLKIQPAKLEDSAVYLCASRSRDKRTYEQYFGPGTRLTVT.

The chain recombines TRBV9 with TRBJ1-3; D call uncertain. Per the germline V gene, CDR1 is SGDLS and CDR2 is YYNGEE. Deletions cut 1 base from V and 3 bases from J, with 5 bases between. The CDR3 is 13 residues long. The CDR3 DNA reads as TGTGCCAGCAGCGTATCCAATGGAAACACCATATATTTT. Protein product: CASSVSNGNTIYF. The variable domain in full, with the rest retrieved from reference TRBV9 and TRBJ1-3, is DSGVTQTPKHLITATGQRVTLRCSPRSGDLSVYWYQQSLDQGLQFLIQYYNGEERAKGNILERFSAQQFPDLHSELNLSSLELGDSALYFCASSVSNGNTIYFGEGSWLTVV.

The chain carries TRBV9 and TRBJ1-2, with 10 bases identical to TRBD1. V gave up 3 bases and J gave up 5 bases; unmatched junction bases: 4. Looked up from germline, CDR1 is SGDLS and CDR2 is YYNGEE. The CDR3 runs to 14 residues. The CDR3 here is CASSGLGQGYGYTF. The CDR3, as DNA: TGTGCCAGCAGCGGGCTGGGACAGGGGTATGGCTACACCTTC.

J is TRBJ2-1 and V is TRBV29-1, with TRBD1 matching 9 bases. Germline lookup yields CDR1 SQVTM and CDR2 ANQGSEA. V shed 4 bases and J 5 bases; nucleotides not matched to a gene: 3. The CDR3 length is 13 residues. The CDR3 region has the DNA TGCAGCGTTGTTAGGACAGGGGACAATGAGCAGTTCTTC. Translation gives CSVVRTGDNEQFF.

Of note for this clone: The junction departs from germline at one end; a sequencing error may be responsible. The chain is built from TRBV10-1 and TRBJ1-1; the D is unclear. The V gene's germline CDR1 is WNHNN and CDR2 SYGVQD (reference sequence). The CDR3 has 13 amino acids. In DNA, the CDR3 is TGCGCCAGCAGAGAGTGGCTGAACACTGAAGCTTTCTTT. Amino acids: CASREWLNTEAFF.

This CDR3 is CATGGYEQYF. CDR3 bases: TGTGCCACGGGGGGGTACGAGCAGTACTTC. This chain uses TRBV6-5 with TRBJ2-7, with TRBD2 identical over 8 bases. This CDR3 comprises 10 residues. Germline CDR1 reads MNHEY; CDR2 reads SVGAGI. The J segment lost 4 bases and the V segment lost 10 bases, leaving 0 bases of the junction unmatched.

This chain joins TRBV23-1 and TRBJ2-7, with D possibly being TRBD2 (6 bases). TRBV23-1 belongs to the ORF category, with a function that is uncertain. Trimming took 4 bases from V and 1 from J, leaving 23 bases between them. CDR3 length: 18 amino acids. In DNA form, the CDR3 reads TGCGCCAGCAGTCGTGGTGGGCAGGGAGGAAAAACATCCTACGAGCAGTACTTC. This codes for CASSRGGQGGKTSYEQYF.

In DNA, the CDR3 is TGTGCCAGCAGTCCCAGTTACACCGGGGAGCTGTTTTTT. This codes for CASSPSYTGELFF. The J gene is TRBJ2-2, the V gene TRBV25-1; D not resolved. The CDR3 length is 13 residues. Looked up from germline, CDR1 is MGHDK and CDR2 is SYGVNS. The V gene lost 5 bases and the J gene lost 3 bases, with 7 bases spanning the gap. Full variable domain (rest looked up from reference TRBV25-1 and TRBJ2-2): EADIYQTPRYLVIGTGKKITLECSQTMGHDKMYWYQQDPGMELHLIHYSYGVNSTEKGDLSSESTVSRIRTEHFPLTLESARPSHTSQYLCASSPSYTGELFFGEGSRLTVL.

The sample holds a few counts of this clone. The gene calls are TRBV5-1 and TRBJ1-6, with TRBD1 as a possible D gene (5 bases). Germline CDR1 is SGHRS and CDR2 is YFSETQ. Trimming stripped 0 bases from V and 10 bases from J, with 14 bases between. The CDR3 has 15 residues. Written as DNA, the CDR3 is TGCGCCAGCAGCTTGGACAGGCACCTAGGGTCACCCCTCCACTTT. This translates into CASSLDRHLGSPLHF.

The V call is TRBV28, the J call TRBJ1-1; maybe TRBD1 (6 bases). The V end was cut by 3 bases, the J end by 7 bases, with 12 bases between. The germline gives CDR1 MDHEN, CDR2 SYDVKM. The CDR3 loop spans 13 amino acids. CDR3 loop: CASSLSGAHEAFF. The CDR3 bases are TGTGCCAGCAGTTTGTCAGGGGCCCATGAAGCTTTCTTT.

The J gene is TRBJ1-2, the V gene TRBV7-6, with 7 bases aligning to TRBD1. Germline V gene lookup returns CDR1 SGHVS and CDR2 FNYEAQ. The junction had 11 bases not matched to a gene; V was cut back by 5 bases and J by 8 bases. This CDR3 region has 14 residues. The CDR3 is CASSPRTTGSGYTF. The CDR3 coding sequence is TGTGCCAGCAGCCCAAGAACGACAGGGAGCGGCTACACCTTC. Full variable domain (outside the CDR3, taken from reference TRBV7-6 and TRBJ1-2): GAGVSQSPRYKVTKRGQDVALRCDPISGHVSLYWYRQALGQGPEFLTYFNYEAQQDKSGLPNDRFSAERPEGSISTLTIQRTEQRDSAMYRCASSPRTTGSGYTFGSGTRLTVV.

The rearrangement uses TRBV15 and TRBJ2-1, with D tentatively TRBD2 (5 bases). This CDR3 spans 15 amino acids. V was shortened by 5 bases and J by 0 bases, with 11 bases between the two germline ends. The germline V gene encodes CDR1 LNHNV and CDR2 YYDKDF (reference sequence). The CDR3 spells CATSVSGSSYNEQFF. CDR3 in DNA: TGTGCCACCAGCGTATCTGGGAGCTCCTACAATGAGCAGTTCTTC.

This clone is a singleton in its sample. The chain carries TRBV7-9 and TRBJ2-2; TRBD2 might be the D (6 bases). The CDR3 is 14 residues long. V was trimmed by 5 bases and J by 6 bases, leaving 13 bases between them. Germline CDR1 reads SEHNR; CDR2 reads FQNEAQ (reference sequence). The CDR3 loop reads CASSQGRRAGELFF. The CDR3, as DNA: TGTGCCAGCAGCCAAGGGAGGCGGGCCGGGGAGCTGTTTTTT.

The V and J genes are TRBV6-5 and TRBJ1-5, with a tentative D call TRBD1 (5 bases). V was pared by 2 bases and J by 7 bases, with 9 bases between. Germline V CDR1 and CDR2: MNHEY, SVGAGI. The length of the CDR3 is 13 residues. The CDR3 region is CASSYQGRQPQHF. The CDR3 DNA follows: TGTGCCAGCAGTTACCAGGGCCGGCAGCCCCAGCATTTT.

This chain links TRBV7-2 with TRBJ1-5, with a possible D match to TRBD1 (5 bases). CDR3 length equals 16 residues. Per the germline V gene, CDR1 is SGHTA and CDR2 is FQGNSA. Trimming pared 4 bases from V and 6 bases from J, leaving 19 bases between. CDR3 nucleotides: TGTGCCAGCAGCTGGAACGGGGGGGGAGGAGTTCAGCCCCAGCATTTT. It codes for CASSWNGGGGVQPQHF. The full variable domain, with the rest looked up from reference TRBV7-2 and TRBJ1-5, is GAGVSQSPSNKVTEKGKDVELRCDPISGHTALYWYRQSLGQGLEFLIYFQGNSAPDKSGLPSDRFSAERTGGSVSTLTIQRTQQEDSAVYLCASSWNGGGGVQPQHFGDGTRLSIL.

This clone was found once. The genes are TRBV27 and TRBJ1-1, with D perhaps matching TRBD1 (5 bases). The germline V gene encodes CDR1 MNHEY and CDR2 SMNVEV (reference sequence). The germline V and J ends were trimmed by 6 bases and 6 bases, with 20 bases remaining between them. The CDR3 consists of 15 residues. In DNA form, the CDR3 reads TGTGCCAGCAGCCCCGGTTTTTCTGCGGGACCTGAAGCTTTCTTT. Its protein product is CASSPGFSAGPEAFF.

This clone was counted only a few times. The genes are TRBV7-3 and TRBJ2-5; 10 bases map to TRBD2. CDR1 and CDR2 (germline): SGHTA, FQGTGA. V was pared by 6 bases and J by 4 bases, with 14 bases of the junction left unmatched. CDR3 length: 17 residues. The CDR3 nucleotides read TGTGCCAGCAGTCGTCAAAGCGGGAGGGGTCATGGAGAGACCCAGTACTTC. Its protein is CASSRQSGRGHGETQYF.